This T cell receptor beta chain was recorded in a study of identical twins. Study-wide findings and caveats: Twins showed weaker excess sharing in their beta out-of-frame sequences.

Notes on this clonotype: The antigen remains unidentified. One junction end does not reproduce the germline sequence, and a read error may be involved.

There are 14 residues in the CDR3. Germline V gene data show CDR1 as MGHRA and CDR2 as YSYEKL. Using its own MiXCR run on the 5' RACE reads, TCRdb lists one record per CDR3 protein. The data show 1,800,000 or so distinct CDR3 sequences, with roughly a third seen just once and less than 0.35% held by the top ten. The sample taken for sequencing was cord blood. The source is a newborn girl in good health. V usage is TRBV4-1 and J usage is TRBJ1-5, with TRBD1 identical over 8 bases. This CDR3 is CASGQTGVNQPQHF. For the CDR3, the DNA is TGCGCCAGCGGCCAGACAGGGGTTAATCAGCCCCAGCATTTT.